The present T cell receptor beta chain was sequenced within a study of T cell repertoires in ileal Crohn's disease. Background on the study: At postoperative colonoscopy, neoterminal ileum biopsies were taken as M6. Study results and caveats: Endoscopic recurrence occurred in every patient whose clonality exceeded 26.8%. Active smokers at surgery had more clonal expansions than non-smokers.

Approximately 510 nanograms of biopsy DNA per sample underwent TCRB immunosequencing. Repertoires were generated with immunoSEQ multiplex PCR, while TCRdb's copy carries only in-frame clones and drops some. The sample records about 13,000 clones, around 80% being singletons. Time point here: neoterminal ileum biopsy at postoperative endoscopy, about 6 months after surgery. On this clone: The antigen remains undetermined.

With 4 bases clipped from V and 0 bases from J, the junction kept 2 bases outside the gene matches. Germline V gene lookup returns CDR1 MRHNA and CDR2 SNTAGT. The CDR3 runs 15 residues. The chain is built from TRBV6-4 and TRBJ2-3; 9 nucleotides agree with TRBD2. The receptor was derived from an adult with Crohn's disease. The sample was ileal tissue. DNA of the CDR3: TGTGCCAGCAGTGTCACTAGCGGGAGCACAGATACGCAGTATTTT. Translating gives CASSVTSGSTDTQYF.